These 32 T cell receptor beta chains were sequenced from one sample in a study of blood T cell repertoires in COVID-19. Using immunoSEQ multiplex PCR, the repertoire was profiled, and TCRdb retains in-frame clones only, with some absent. This sample carries around 170,000 clones, about 80% of them seen once, and the ten largest clones take approximately 15%. Sequencing input: PBMCs or T cells enriched from blood (not recorded which). The source of these receptors is a man in his sixties who had been exposed to COVID-19.

The chain uses TRBV5-1 and TRBJ2-3; 9 bases are shared with TRBD1. The V and J ends lost 3 bases and 3 bases, in that order; junction bases with no gene match: 2. Germline CDR1 is SGHRS and CDR2 is YFSETQ. The CDR3 is 14 amino acids. The CDR3 region has the DNA TGCGCCAGCAGCTCCGGGACAGGGACAGATACGCAGTATTTT. Translated: CASSSGTGTDTQYF.

This chain connects TRBV30 to TRBJ2-5; TRBD1 matches at 9 bases. From germline, CDR1 is GTSNPN and CDR2 SVGIG (reference sequence). The J segment lost 5 bases and the V segment lost 2 bases, leaving 12 bases of the junction unmatched. The CDR3 is 16 residues long. In DNA, the CDR3 is TGTGCCTGGAGTCCAATCGAGACAGGGGGTCGGGAGACCCAGTACTTC. Protein sequence: CAWSPIETGGRETQYF.

The chain employs TRBV29-1 and TRBJ2-4; 7 bases match TRBD1. Losses at the gene ends were 6 bases for V and 6 bases for J; bases not matched to a gene: 5. From germline, CDR1 is SQVTM and CDR2 ANQGSEA. The CDR3 runs to 12 residues. CDR3 protein: CSVGGWGNIQYF. The CDR3 nucleotides read TGCAGCGTAGGGGGCTGGGGAAACATTCAGTACTTC.

This clone was seen a handful of times. The V gene is TRBV5-1, the J gene TRBJ2-1, with D maybe TRBD1 (5 bases). V dropped 1 base and J dropped 8 bases, with 13 bases sitting between them. Germline V gives CDR1 SGHRS, CDR2 YFSETQ. This CDR3 has 14 amino acids. CDR3 in DNA: TGCGCCAGCAGCTTGTTGCAGGGTACCCATGAGCAGTTCTTC. Its protein is CASSLLQGTHEQFF.

The table lists this clone with a few counts. The J gene is TRBJ1-6, the V gene TRBV19, with a possible D match to TRBD1 (6 bases). The CDR3 runs 16 residues. The germline V gene encodes CDR1 LNHDA and CDR2 SQIVND (reference sequence). Trimming stripped 7 bases from V and 12 bases from J, with 25 bases between. The CDR3 DNA reads TGTGCCAGTAACAAACAGGGTACGGGGCAGAGAGGACCCCTCCACTTT. Amino acid sequence: CASNKQGTGQRGPLHF.

This clone showed up just once. The rearrangement uses TRBV5-6 and TRBJ1-2; TRBD1 is a possible D gene (6 bases). The CDR3 spans 15 residues. Trimming took 6 bases from V and 4 from J, leaving 19 bases between them. Per germline, CDR1 SGHDT and CDR2 YYEEEE. The DNA of the CDR3 is TGTGCCAGCAATCAGGGGTTGATGCTCAGCTATGGCTACACCTTC. Residues: CASNQGLMLSYGYTF.

The chain uses TRBV4-2 and TRBJ2-5, with TRBD2 identical over 14 bases. Trimming at V came to 4 bases and at J to 0 bases, leaving 1 base not matched to a gene. CDR1 and CDR2 (germline): LGHNA, YNFKEQ. The CDR3 sequence is 16 residues long. The chain's CDR3 is CASSPGLAGDQETQYF. Written as DNA, the CDR3 is TGTGCCAGCAGCCCGGGACTAGCGGGGGACCAAGAGACCCAGTACTTC.

The chain links TRBV25-1 to TRBJ2-1, with TRBD2 matching 7 bases. Germline CDR1 and CDR2: MGHDK and SYGVNS. The CDR3 consists of 15 residues. The V gene end was trimmed by 3 bases and the J gene end by 10 bases; junction bases not matched to a gene: 12. This CDR3 is CASSDGTGGRGEQFF. DNA for the CDR3: TGTGCCAGCAGTGATGGGACGGGAGGCCGGGGGGAGCAGTTCTTC.

This clone has just one count. The chain uses TRBV23-1 and TRBJ2-3; 8 bases map to TRBD1. TRBV23-1 qualifies as an ORF whose function is uncertain. The junction had 6 bases not matched to a gene; V was cut back by 3 bases and J by 4 bases. The CDR3 is 15 residues long. CDR3 sequence reads: CASSQETGDADTQYF. In DNA form, the CDR3 reads TGCGCCAGCAGTCAGGAGACAGGGGATGCAGATACGCAGTATTTT.

The chain links TRBV5-1 to TRBJ2-7; D gene unclear. CDR3 length: 15 residues. The V and J ends lost 2 bases and 0 bases respectively, with 12 bases between them. Germline-derived CDR1 and CDR2 are SGHRS and YFSETQ. CDR3 sequence: CASSFTGRSSYEQYF. The CDR3 DNA sequence: TGCGCCAGCAGCTTTACGGGTAGGAGCTCCTACGAGCAGTACTTC.

Notes on this clone: Distinct nucleotide sequences in the sample also encode this CDR3. The V gene is TRBV27, the J gene TRBJ1-3; no reliable D call. CDR1 is MNHEY and CDR2 is SMNVEV in the germline V gene (reference sequence). The CDR3 is 14 amino acids. V was trimmed by 3 bases and J by 3 bases, leaving 9 bases between them. CDR3 in amino acids: CASSLTVSGNTIYF. The CDR3 bases are TGTGCCAGCAGTTTGACTGTGAGTGGAAACACCATATATTTT.

The gene calls are TRBV7-9 and TRBJ1-2; the D gene is possibly TRBD1 (5 bases). This CDR3 has 16 residues. The V gene lost 6 bases and the J gene lost 1 base, with 18 bases spanning the gap. Germline CDR1 is SEHNR and CDR2 is FQNEAQ (reference sequence). CDR3 loop: CASSDIPPDSNYGYTF. In nucleotides, the CDR3 is TGTGCCAGCAGTGACATCCCCCCCGACAGTAACTATGGCTACACCTTC.

The chain combines TRBV27 with TRBJ2-1; tentative D call: TRBD2 (6 bases). CDR1 and CDR2 (germline): MNHEY, SMNVEV (reference sequence). The CDR3 spans 16 residues. With 4 bases removed from V and 1 base from J, the gap between germline ends came to 14 bases. CDR3 in amino acids: CASSSPGRESYNEQFF. The CDR3 coding sequence is TGTGCCAGCAGTTCTCCTGGGCGGGAATCCTACAATGAGCAGTTCTTC.

This clone was seen a few times. The rearrangement joins TRBV6-2 or TRBV6-3 to TRBJ1-2; the match to TRBD1 covers 7 bases. Germline V lookup: CDR1 MNHEY, CDR2 SVGEGT. The CDR3 extends over 19 amino acids. Trimming removed 6 bases from V and 4 bases from J; junction bases left unmatched: 23. CDR3 in DNA: TGTGCCAGCAGCCACGACGAACGCCTACACAGGGGCCGGACCTATGGCTACACCTTC. Translation: CASSHDERLHRGRTYGYTF.

This clone was observed once. The chain employs TRBV19 and TRBJ1-5, with 8 positions matching TRBD1. CDR1 and CDR2 (germline): LNHDA, SQIVND (reference sequence). J gave up 4 bases and V 7 bases, and 3 bases lay outside the gene matches. The length of the CDR3 is 13 residues. The CDR3 DNA reads TGTGCCAGTACTGGGACAGGTAATCAGCCCCAGCATTTT. The encoded protein is CASTGTGNQPQHF.

This rearrangement joins TRBV27 to TRBJ2-1; D uncertain. The CDR3 consists of 16 residues. From germline, CDR1 is MNHEY and CDR2 SMNVEV (reference sequence). V lost 3 bases to trimming and J lost 0 bases, with 12 bases between them. For the CDR3, the DNA is TGTGCCAGCAGTTTTATGGGCGAACCCTCCTACAATGAGCAGTTCTTC. Translated: CASSFMGEPSYNEQFF.

The chain uses TRBV5-4 and TRBJ1-1; TRBD1 matches at 9 bases. Unmatched junction bases numbered 4, after V lost 3 bases and J lost 1 base. The CDR3 sequence is 15 residues long. Per the germline V gene, CDR1 is SGHNT and CDR2 is YYREEE (reference sequence). In nucleotides, the CDR3 is TGTGCCAGCAGCTGGGGACAGGGACAGAACACTGAAGCTTTCTTT. Its protein product is CASSWGQGQNTEAFF.

The V call is TRBV11-3, the J call TRBJ2-7, with D maybe TRBD2 (6 bases). Per the germline V gene, CDR1 is SGHNT and CDR2 is YENEEA. Trimming took off 8 bases at V and 2 bases at J, with 10 bases between the two ends. The CDR3 is made up of 12 amino acids. The CDR3, as DNA: TGTGCCAGCCGGGGACTTCCCTACGAGCAGTACTTC. It encodes CASRGLPYEQYF. The whole variable domain, remainder taken from reference TRBV11-3 and TRBJ2-7, is EAGVVQSPRYKIIEKKQPVAFWCNPISGHNTLYWYLQNLGQGPELLIRYENEEAVDDSQLPKDRFSAERLKGVDSTLKIQPAELGDSAVYLCASRGLPYEQYFGPGTRLTVT.

The rearrangement links TRBV27 to TRBJ2-5; 10 nucleotides agree with TRBD2. The length of the CDR3 is 15 residues. The ends lost 2 bases at V and 4 bases at J; junction bases unmatched: 4. The germline CDR1 and CDR2 sequences are MNHEY and SMNVEV (reference sequence). This CDR3 is CASSLASGSAETQYF. In DNA form, the CDR3 reads TGTGCCAGCAGTTTAGCTAGCGGGAGTGCAGAGACCCAGTACTTC.

This clone was found once. This chain uses TRBV7-2 with TRBJ2-7, with a weak D call TRBD2 (5 bases). Germline V gene sequence: CDR1 SGHTA, CDR2 FQGNSA. Trimming left V 1 base short and J 7 bases short, with 11 bases between. This CDR3 comprises 13 residues. DNA for the CDR3: TGTGCCAGCAGCTTAGGTTATGGCGGGGAGCAGTACTTC. Its translation: CASSLGYGGEQYF.

The CDR3 spells CASRGQGALSPLHF. In DNA form, the CDR3 reads TGTGCCAGCAGAGGACAGGGGGCGCTTTCACCCCTCCACTTT. This chain connects TRBV28 to TRBJ1-6, with 11 bases that match TRBD1. CDR1 and CDR2 (germline): MDHEN, SYDVKM. V was clipped by 6 bases and J by 9 bases; unmatched bases: 4. CDR3 size: 14 residues.

V is TRBV2 and J is TRBJ1-6; 7 bases line up with TRBD1. Germline lookup yields CDR1 SNHLY and CDR2 FYNNEI. This CDR3 region has 14 residues. The V gene end was trimmed by 8 bases and the J gene end by 7 bases; junction bases not matched to a gene: 8. The CDR3 loop is CASQGDSENSPLHF. The CDR3 region has the DNA TGTGCCAGCCAGGGGGATAGTGAAAATTCACCCCTCCACTTT.

The chain combines TRBV24-1 with TRBJ2-7; D is possibly TRBD2 (6 bases). The CDR3 totals 16 residues. The germline V and J ends were trimmed by 3 bases and 0 bases, with 14 bases remaining between them. Germline CDR1 and CDR2: KGHDR and SFDVKD. The DNA of the CDR3 is TGTGCCACCAGTGATCCCCGGAGGGGCGCCTCCTACGAGCAGTACTTC. Protein sequence: CATSDPRRGASYEQYF.

This sequence joins TRBV28 and TRBJ2-1, with D possibly being TRBD1 (6 bases). Trimming removed 3 bases from V and 4 bases from J, with 13 bases in between. CDR1 and CDR2 (germline): MDHEN, SYDVKM. There are 15 residues in the CDR3. CDR3 residues: CASSLFDRIYNEQFF. As DNA, the CDR3 is TGTGCCAGCAGTTTGTTTGACAGGATTTACAATGAGCAGTTCTTC.

The chain links TRBV19 to TRBJ2-1; TRBD2 aligns across 10 bases. The CDR3 runs to 15 residues. Germline V lookup: CDR1 LNHDA, CDR2 SQIVND (reference sequence). Losses at the gene ends were 3 bases for V and 5 bases for J; bases not matched to a gene: 4. In nucleotides, the CDR3 is TGTGCCAGTAGTATTGGGCTAGCGGGGGACAATGAGCAGTTCTTC. As protein: CASSIGLAGDNEQFF.

This clone was picked up a small number of times. V usage is TRBV30 and J usage is TRBJ1-4; D ambiguous. Germline assignment: CDR1 GTSNPN and CDR2 SVGIG (reference sequence). V lost 0 bases and J lost 3, with 8 bases in between. This CDR3 has 14 amino acids. CDR3 sequence reads: CAWSVSMANEKLFF. The CDR3 coding sequence is TGTGCCTGGAGTGTATCTATGGCTAATGAAAAACTGTTTTTT.

The chain links TRBV18 to TRBJ2-1; 8 bases map to TRBD1. The V and J ends lost 0 bases and 3 bases, in that order; junction bases with no gene match: 4. CDR3 size: 16 residues. Germline V gene sequence: CDR1 KGHSH, CDR2 LQKENI. CDR3 nucleotide sequence: TGTGCCAGCTCACCACCGGACAGGGCGAGCTACAATGAGCAGTTCTTC. Encoded protein: CASSPPDRASYNEQFF.

The V and J genes are TRBV9 and TRBJ2-2; TRBD2 is a possible D gene (5 bases). V lost 0 bases to trimming and J lost 7 bases, with 10 bases between them. This CDR3 region has 14 residues. Germline V gives CDR1 SGDLS, CDR2 YYNGEE. CDR3 nucleotide sequence: TGTGCCAGCAGCGTAGAAGCGGCGGACGGGGAGCTGTTTTTT. Protein sequence: CASSVEAADGELFF.

This chain links TRBV7-9 with TRBJ2-7, with TRBD2 identical over 14 bases. Germline V gene sequence: CDR1 SEHNR, CDR2 FQNEAQ (reference sequence). V was pared by 5 bases and J by 0 bases, with 3 bases of the junction left unmatched. CDR3 size: 16 residues. CDR3 nucleotides: TGTGCCAGCAGCCCGGGACTAGCGGGGGCCTCCTACGAGCAGTACTTC. Protein: CASSPGLAGASYEQYF.

The gene calls are TRBV23-1 and TRBJ1-2; D may be TRBD1 (6 bases). TRBV23-1 is flagged as an ORF with uncertain function. V dropped 1 base and J dropped 1 base, with 10 bases sitting between them. The CDR3 totals 15 residues. The CDR3 is CASSQYTGLNYGYTF. The CDR3 DNA follows: TGCGCCAGCAGTCAATACACAGGGCTTAACTATGGCTACACCTTC.

The chain recombines TRBV25-1 with TRBJ1-5, with D perhaps matching TRBD1 (5 bases). V dropped 3 bases and J dropped 7 bases, with 7 bases sitting between them. Per the germline V gene, CDR1 is MGHDK and CDR2 is SYGVNS. The CDR3 totals 12 residues. CDR3 in DNA: TGTGCCAGCAGTGATGGGGGGCAGCCCCAGCATTTT. Its translation is CASSDGGQPQHF.

The J gene is TRBJ1-2, the V gene TRBV12-5, with D hard to call. Deletions cut 0 bases from V and 5 bases from J, with 7 bases between. The CDR3 contains 13 residues. Germline-derived CDR1 and CDR2 are LGHNT and FRNRAP. CDR3: CASGLVDGYGYTF. The CDR3 DNA sequence: TGTGCTAGTGGTTTGGTTGACGGGTATGGCTACACCTTC. The full variable domain, rest sourced from reference TRBV12-5 and TRBJ1-2, is DARVTQTPRHKVTEMGQEVTMRCQPILGHNTVFWYRQTMMQGLELLAYFRNRAPLDDSGMPKDRFSAEMPDATLATLKIQPSEPRDSAVYFCASGLVDGYGYTFGSGTRLTVV.